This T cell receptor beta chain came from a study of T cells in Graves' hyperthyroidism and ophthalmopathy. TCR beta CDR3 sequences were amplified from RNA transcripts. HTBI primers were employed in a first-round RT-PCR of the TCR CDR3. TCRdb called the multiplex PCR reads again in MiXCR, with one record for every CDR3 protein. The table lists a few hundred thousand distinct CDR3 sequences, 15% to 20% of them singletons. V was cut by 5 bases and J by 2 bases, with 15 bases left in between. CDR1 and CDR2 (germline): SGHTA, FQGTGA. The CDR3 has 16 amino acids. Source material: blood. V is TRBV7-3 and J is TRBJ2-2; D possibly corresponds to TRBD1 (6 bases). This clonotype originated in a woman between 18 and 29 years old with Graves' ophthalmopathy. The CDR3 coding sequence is TGTGCCAGCAGCAGAGATCAGGGGAGAAACACCGGGGAGCTGTTTTTT. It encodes CASSRDQGRNTGELFF.